The next 16 T cell receptor beta chains were all read from a single sample in a study of shared clonotypes between healthy human individuals. The repertoire was sequenced with immunoSEQ multiplex PCR; TCRdb's copy has only in-frame clones and lacks some. Counted here are approximately 1.9 million clones, around 93% occurring once; the ten biggest clones make up more than 1.5%. As defined, naive CD8 cells were CD45RO-negative and positively selected for CCR7, with terminally differentiated effector memory CD45RA+ cells excluded. The specimen sequenced was naive CD8+ T cells from PBMCs. Receptors originate from a man aged 18 to 30 in good health. Some clones in this sample may be carry-over from other donors' samples.

J is TRBJ2-3 and V is TRBV29-1, with D maybe TRBD2 (5 bases). CDR1 is SQVTM, CDR2 ANQGSEA, per germline. Trimming took off 7 bases at V and 6 bases at J, with 26 bases between the two ends. The CDR3 is 16 residues long. DNA of the CDR3: TGCAGCGCGCCGCTCCCTTCGGCTAGCTGGGAGGATACGCAGTATTTT. Residues: CSAPLPSASWEDTQYF.

This chain links TRBV28 with TRBJ1-1, with D hard to call. V was cut by 2 bases and J by 0 bases, with 7 bases left in between. The length of the CDR3 is 14 residues. In germline, CDR1 is MDHEN, CDR2 SYDVKM. CDR3 sequence: CASSLGYMNTEAFF. In nucleotides, the CDR3 is TGTGCCAGCAGTTTAGGATACATGAACACTGAAGCTTTCTTT.

This chain connects TRBV27 to TRBJ2-7; D not resolved. The ends were cut back, 2 bases at V and 4 bases at J, with 9 bases in the middle. The CDR3 is 13 amino acids. The germline CDR1 and CDR2 sequences are MNHEY and SMNVEV (reference sequence). CDR3 sequence: CASSLSGEYEQYF. The DNA of the CDR3 is TGTGCCAGCAGTTTAAGTGGGGAATACGAGCAGTACTTC.

The chain couples TRBV7-6 to TRBJ1-2; unclear D gene. The CDR3 loop spans 12 amino acids. CDR1 is SGHVS, CDR2 FNYEAQ, per germline. The V end was cut by 1 base, the J end by 10 bases, with 10 bases between. The CDR3: CASSLDHAFYTF. CDR3 in DNA: TGTGCCAGCAGCTTAGACCACGCCTTCTACACCTTC.

This chain uses TRBV27 with TRBJ2-1, with unresolved D. This CDR3 region has 14 residues. Looked up from germline, CDR1 is MNHEY and CDR2 is SMNVEV (reference sequence). The V end was cut by 2 bases, the J end by 9 bases, with 14 bases between. CDR3 coding DNA: TGTGCCAGCAGTTTAAGAGGCCAGCGTACTGAGCAGTTCTTC. It encodes CASSLRGQRTEQFF.

The chain links TRBV19 to TRBJ2-4; D is ambiguous. Looked up from germline, CDR1 is LNHDA and CDR2 is SQIVND (reference sequence). The length of the CDR3 is 12 residues. Trimming took 3 bases from V and 6 from J, leaving 6 bases between them. CDR3 residues: CASSMSLNIQYF. CDR3 bases: TGTGCCAGTAGTATGTCTTTAAACATTCAGTACTTC.

The V and J genes are TRBV19 and TRBJ2-1; 9 bases are a match to TRBD2. The CDR3 sequence is 16 residues long. Unmatched junction bases numbered 5, after V lost 3 bases and J lost 2 bases. The germline gives CDR1 LNHDA, CDR2 SQIVND (reference sequence). The chain's CDR3 is CASSIGGRAPYNEQFF. The CDR3 nucleotides read TGTGCCAGTAGTATTGGCGGGAGGGCCCCCTACAATGAGCAGTTCTTC.

The rearrangement joins TRBV7-6 to TRBJ2-2; a possible D gene is TRBD2 (7 bases). V was clipped by 5 bases and J by 4 bases, with 17 bases between them. The germline CDR1 and CDR2 sequences are SGHVS and FNYEAQ. The CDR3 is made up of 16 amino acids. The CDR3, as DNA: TGTGCCAGCAGCCACGGGGGGCCGAGACGCACCGGGGAGCTGTTTTTT. It codes for CASSHGGPRRTGELFF. Variable domain in full (rest from reference TRBV7-6 and TRBJ2-2): GAGVSQSPRYKVTKRGQDVALRCDPISGHVSLYWYRQALGQGPEFLTYFNYEAQQDKSGLPNDRFSAERPEGSISTLTIQRTEQRDSAMYRCASSHGGPRRTGELFFGEGSRLTVL.

In regard to this clone: The identical CDR3 is also encoded by other nucleotide sequences in the sample. The J gene is TRBJ2-3, the V gene TRBV9; maybe TRBD2 (5 bases). Trimming took 4 bases from V and 1 from J, leaving 7 bases between them. The germline CDR1 and CDR2 sequences are SGDLS and YYNGEE. The CDR3 covers 13 residues. The CDR3, as DNA: TGTGCCAGCAGCCTCGGGGGCACAGATACGCAGTATTTT. Translating it yields CASSLGGTDTQYF.

The chain links TRBV27 to TRBJ2-2; D remains unclear. This CDR3 contains 13 residues. V was shortened by 6 bases and J by 6 bases, with 11 bases between the two germline ends. CDR1 MNHEY and CDR2 SMNVEV come from the germline V gene (reference sequence). This chain's CDR3 is CASRAMLAGELFF. The CDR3 nucleotides read TGTGCCAGCAGGGCGATGTTGGCCGGGGAGCTGTTTTTT.

The J gene is TRBJ2-4, the V gene TRBV28; 7 positions agree with TRBD2. The CDR3 consists of 20 residues. The V segment lost 2 bases and the J segment 0 bases; nucleotides outside the gene matches: 16. Germline lookup yields CDR1 MDHEN and CDR2 SYDVKM. The CDR3 sequence: CASSLVIQRDPLRAKNIQYF. CDR3 DNA: TGTGCCAGCAGTTTAGTTATCCAGCGGGATCCCCTGAGAGCCAAAAACATTCAGTACTTC.

The V call is TRBV4-1, the J call TRBJ2-3, with 14 bases fitting TRBD2. Unmatched junction bases numbered 4, after V lost 2 bases and J lost 6 bases. The CDR3 covers 16 residues. In germline, CDR1 is MGHRA, CDR2 YSYEKL. CDR3 residues: CASSQRRTSGGDTQYF. The CDR3 coding sequence is TGCGCCAGCAGCCAAAGACGGACTAGCGGGGGGGATACGCAGTATTTT.

The chain carries TRBV5-1 and TRBJ1-3; D unclear. Germline-derived CDR1 and CDR2 are SGHRS and YFSETQ. V shed 0 bases and J shed 8 bases, with 9 bases lying between them. This CDR3 region has 13 residues. The CDR3 sequence: CASSLEPWDTIYF. In DNA, the CDR3 is TGCGCCAGCAGCTTGGAACCCTGGGACACCATATATTTT.

The J gene is TRBJ1-4, the V gene TRBV7-9; D is perhaps TRBD1 (5 bases). From germline, CDR1 is SEHNR and CDR2 FQNEAQ (reference sequence). The CDR3 has 14 amino acids. Trimming left V 4 bases short and J 8 bases short, with 14 bases between. The CDR3 protein is CASSSRDQDEKLFF. CDR3 bases: TGTGCCAGCAGCTCCAGGGATCAAGACGAAAAACTGTTTTTT.

Notes on this clone: The identical CDR3 is also encoded by other nucleotide sequences in the sample. This sequence joins TRBV9 and TRBJ2-1, with no clear D. The length of the CDR3 is 14 residues. Germline V lookup: CDR1 SGDLS, CDR2 YYNGEE. Trimming stripped 4 bases from V and 0 bases from J, with 8 bases between. The chain's CDR3 is CASSPTPSYNEQFF. In DNA form, the CDR3 reads TGTGCCAGCAGCCCTACCCCCTCCTACAATGAGCAGTTCTTC.

The chain has TRBV28 and TRBJ1-2, with D possibly being TRBD1 (6 bases). The CDR3 spans 16 residues. The germline gives CDR1 MDHEN, CDR2 SYDVKM. The V gene lost 4 bases and the J gene lost 8 bases, with 23 bases spanning the gap. The CDR3 sequence is CASSSTPGQWIGGYTF. Here the CDR3 DNA reads TGTGCCAGCAGTTCGACCCCCGGACAGTGGATCGGGGGCTACACCTTC.